This record looks at one T cell receptor (beta chain) sequence and its context. Its target antigen remains unknown. Within one base of it there is no much larger clone, and no base qualities were kept. The sample is drawn from a study of T cells in Graves' hyperthyroidism and ophthalmopathy (dated by TCRdb to the late 2010s). As for the study more broadly: Peripheral blood samples were taken at the time of initial diagnosis, prior to any treatment. A discovery cohort of roughly 96 patients, 43 with Graves' ophthalmopathy and approximately 55 with stable Graves' hyperthyroidism, was used to find distinguishing TCR V-J signatures. The study also compared thyroid tissue and blood T-cell repertoires from 6 or 7 Graves' hyperthyroidism patients. An independent validation cohort of fewer than 20 hyperthyroidism patients and some 15 patients who later progressed to ophthalmopathy tested prospective prediction of ophthalmopathy. For training and testing, the approximately 92 patients in the discovery cohort were randomly divided in a 7:3 ratio. After blood sampling, hyperthyroidism patients were treated with methimazole at a starting dose of 30 mg daily, and ophthalmopathy patients were treated with high-dose intravenous methylprednisolone. TCR Vbeta CDR3 sequencing of 130 to 150 peripheral blood samples (about 45 ophthalmopathy, 75 or so hyperthyroidism and 17 progressor patients) is reported in the paper.

The paper as a whole reports these results and caveats: Most expanded thyroid clonotypes (frequency above 0.001) were also found in blood, which suggests that blood repertoires may mirror thyroid immune responses. In validation, progression to ophthalmopathy was predicted by the model with around 70% sensitivity and 72% to 85% specificity, a median of approximately 6.5 months before onset. Sample size was not statistically predetermined, and investigators were not blinded to group allocation. In cross-validation, a model built on a 13 V-J signature told ophthalmopathy apart from stable hyperthyroidism with under 90% sensitivity and about 81% specificity, and in testing the same model reached 80%/75%.

For this chain, trimming is 6 bases at the V end and 2 bases at the J end, and the number of junction bases without a gene match is 12. The CDR3, from cysteine to phenylalanine, totals 17 residues. The only DNA kept is the CDR3, 51 bases in frame from the first base. CDR1 and CDR2, looked up from the germline V gene, are SQVTM and ANQGSEA. The TCR beta CDR3 regions were amplified from the RNA transcripts. The TCR CDR3 was subjected to a first round of RT-PCR using the HTBI primer set and the Qiagen OneStep RT-PCR kit. The libraries were constructed in a second round of multiplex PCR and then size-selected and purified. Sequencing of the libraries was done on an Illumina HiSeq2000 using paired-end 100 bp reads. The published analysis was carried out like this. Raw data were processed with SOAPnuke, discarding reads with adapters, uncalled bases, mean Phred below 15, or no exact constant-primer or identifier match. COPE v1.2.5 was used to merge the high-quality paired reads, and each unique nucleotide sequence was defined as a clonotype. MiTCR v1.1 was used to align clonotypes to the IMGT TRBV, TRBD and TRBJ reference segments. Only V-J combinations with frequency above 0.0001, covering roughly 99% of repertoires, were analysed. The TCS score was defined as the ratio of F50 (clonal expansion) to E x V (chaos), calculated using BLOSUM62-based TCRdist between CDR3 peptides within each V-J. Welch's t-statistics and random forest reduced fewer than 550 V-J features to fewer than 15, which were used in a naive Bayes classifier (R e1071). TCRdb reanalyzed the raw reads on its own, using fastp at Q25 for trimming and MiXCR for clone calling, and kept in-frame beta chains. Identical CDR3 protein sequences are pooled into one entry, listed with their most common genes and DNA. The V and J calls and clone size come from TCRdb's table, not from the authors' own analysis. For this sample there are 200,000 to 300,000 distinct CDR3 sequences; 16% appear just once. Of the sample, less than 35% falls within the top ten clones.

Ophthalmopathy patients had moderately to severely active disease, Clinical Activity Score of at least 3, NOSPECS grade of at least 4, and duration under 3 months. Patients with uncontrolled infections, other autoimmune diseases, pregnancy or lactation were excluded. Diagnoses relied on clinical symptoms, serum thyroxine and TRAb, thyroid ultrasound and orbital computed tomography. PBMCs were isolated from 7.5 to 10 ml of fresh peripheral blood by Ficoll-Paque density gradient centrifugation. Trizol reagent was used to extract total RNA, and RNA quality was then checked on an Agilent 2100 Bioanalyzer.

This receptor was taken from a woman younger than 35 with Graves' ophthalmopathy. This receptor chain uses TRBV29-1 and TRBJ2-5, with 13 junctional bases fitting TRBD2. The sequenced sample consisted of blood. The DNA reads TGCAGCGTCTGTTTGATCGGGACTAGCGGGGAGCAAGAGACCCAGTACTTC. This translates into CSVCLIGTSGEQETQYF.